This TCR beta chain was sequenced in a study of blood T cell repertoires in COVID-19. The repertoire was sequenced with immunoSEQ multiplex PCR; TCRdb's copy has only in-frame clones and lacks some. The table includes around 57,000 clones, roughly 90% detected once. CDR3 length equals 13 residues. CDR1 and CDR2 (germline): SNHLY, FYNNEI. V lost 6 bases and J 3 bases, leaving 12 bases between the germline ends. The clonotype originates from a woman at least 80 years old with COVID-19, enrolled during active disease. The sequencing input was peripheral blood. The chain uses TRBV2 and TRBJ2-7, with unresolved D. CDR3 region: CASRVTMDYEQYF. In nucleotides, the CDR3 is TGTGCCAGCAGGGTGACAATGGACTACGAGCAGTACTTC.